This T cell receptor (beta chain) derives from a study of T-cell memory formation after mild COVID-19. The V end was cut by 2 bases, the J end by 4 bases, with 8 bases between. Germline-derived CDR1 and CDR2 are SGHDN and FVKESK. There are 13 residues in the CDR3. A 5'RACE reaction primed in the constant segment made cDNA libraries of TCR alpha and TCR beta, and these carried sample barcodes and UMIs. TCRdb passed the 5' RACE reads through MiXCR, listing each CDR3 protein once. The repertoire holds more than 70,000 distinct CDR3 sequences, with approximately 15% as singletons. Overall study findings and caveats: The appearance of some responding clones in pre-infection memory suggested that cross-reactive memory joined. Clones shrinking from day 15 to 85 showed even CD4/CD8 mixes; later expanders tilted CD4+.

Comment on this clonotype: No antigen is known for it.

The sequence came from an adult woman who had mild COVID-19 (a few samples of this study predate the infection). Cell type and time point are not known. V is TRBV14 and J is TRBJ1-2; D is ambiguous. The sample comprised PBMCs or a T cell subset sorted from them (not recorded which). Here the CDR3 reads CASSQSERYGYTF. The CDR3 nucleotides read TGTGCCAGCAGCCAATCCGAGCGCTATGGCTACACCTTC.